The subject of this entry is one T cell receptor beta chain. The target antigen is unknown. This entry belongs to a study of cytotoxic CD8 clonotypes in ibrutinib-treated CLL. Across the study: After a median about eleven months on treatment (6 to 36), response samples were drawn.

The method was immunoSEQ multiplex PCR; TCRdb's version includes in-frame clones alone and lacks a portion of them. This table holds over 65,000 clones, roughly 77% found once. This CDR3 is 16 amino acids long. Trimming at V came to 10 bases and at J to 8 bases, leaving 18 bases not matched to a gene. Germline lookup yields CDR1 ENHRY and CDR2 SYGVKD. The study's findings and limits: An increase in clonality occurred at ibrutinib response, followed by a return toward baseline at progression. Relative to age-matched healthy donors, clonality at baseline was higher, and it tracked circulating CD8+ T-cell counts. Investigators sampled sustained-remission and progressing patients at differing times.

The chain carries TRBV10-3 and TRBJ2-3; 10 nucleotides line up with TRBD2. The sample in question was PBMCs, obtained after 12 months of ibrutinib treatment. This sequence originates from a human donor with chronic lymphocytic leukemia. The CDR3: CATRPGASGSGGTQYF. Here the CDR3 DNA reads TGTGCCACCCGACCGGGGGCTAGCGGGAGTGGGGGTACGCAGTATTTT.